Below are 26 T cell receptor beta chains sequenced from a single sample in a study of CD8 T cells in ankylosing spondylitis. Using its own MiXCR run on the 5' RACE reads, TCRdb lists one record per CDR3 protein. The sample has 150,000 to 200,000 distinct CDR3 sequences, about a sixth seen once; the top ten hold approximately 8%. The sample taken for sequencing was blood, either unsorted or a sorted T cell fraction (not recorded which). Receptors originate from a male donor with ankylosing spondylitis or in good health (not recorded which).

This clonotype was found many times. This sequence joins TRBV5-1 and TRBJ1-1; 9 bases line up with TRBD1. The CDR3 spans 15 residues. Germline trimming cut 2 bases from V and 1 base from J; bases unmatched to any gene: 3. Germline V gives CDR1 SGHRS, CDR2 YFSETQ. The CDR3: CASSLRTGANTEAFF. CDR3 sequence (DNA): TGCGCCAGCAGCTTACGGACAGGGGCGAACACTGAAGCTTTCTTT.

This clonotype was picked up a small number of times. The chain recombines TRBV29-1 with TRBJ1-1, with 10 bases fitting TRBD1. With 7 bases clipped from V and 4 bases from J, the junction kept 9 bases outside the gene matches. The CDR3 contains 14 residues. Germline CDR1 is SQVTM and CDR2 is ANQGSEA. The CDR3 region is CSGTLTGGVTEAFF. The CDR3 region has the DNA TGCAGCGGTACCTTGACAGGGGGCGTCACTGAAGCTTTCTTT. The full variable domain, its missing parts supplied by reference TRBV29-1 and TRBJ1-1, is SAVISQKPSRDICQRGTSLTIQCQVDSQVTMMFWYRQQPGQSLTLIATANQGSEATYESGFVIDKFPISRPNLTFSTLTVSNMSPEDSSIYLCSGTLTGGVTEAFFGQGTRLTVV.

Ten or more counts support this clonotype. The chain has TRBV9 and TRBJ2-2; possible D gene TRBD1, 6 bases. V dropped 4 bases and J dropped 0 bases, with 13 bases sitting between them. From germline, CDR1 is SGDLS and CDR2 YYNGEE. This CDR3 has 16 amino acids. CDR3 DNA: TGTGCCAGCAGCCTCAGGGGCGTCGCGAACACCGGGGAGCTGTTTTTT. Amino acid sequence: CASSLRGVANTGELFF.

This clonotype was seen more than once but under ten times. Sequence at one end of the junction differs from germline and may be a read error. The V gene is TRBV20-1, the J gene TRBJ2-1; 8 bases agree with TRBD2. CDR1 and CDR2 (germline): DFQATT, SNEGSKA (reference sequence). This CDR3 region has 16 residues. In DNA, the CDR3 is TGCTGTGCTAGAGATGGGGGCCTAGCGGGCCACAATGAGCAGTTCTTC. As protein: CCARDGGLAGHNEQFF.

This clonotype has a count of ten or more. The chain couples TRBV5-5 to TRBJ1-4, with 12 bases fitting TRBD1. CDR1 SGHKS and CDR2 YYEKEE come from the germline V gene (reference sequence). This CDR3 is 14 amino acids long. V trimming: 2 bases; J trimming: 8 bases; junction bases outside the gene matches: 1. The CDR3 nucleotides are TGTGCCAGCAGCTTCGGGACAGGGGGCGAAAAACTGTTTTTT. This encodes CASSFGTGGEKLFF.

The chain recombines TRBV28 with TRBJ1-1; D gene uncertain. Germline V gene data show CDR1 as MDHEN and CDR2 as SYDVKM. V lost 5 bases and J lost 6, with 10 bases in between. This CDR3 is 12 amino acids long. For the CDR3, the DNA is TGTGCCAGCAGTCCCATCCGAGCTGAAGCTTTCTTT. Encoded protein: CASSPIRAEAFF. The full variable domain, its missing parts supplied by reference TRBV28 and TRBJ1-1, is DVKVTQSSRYLVKRTGEKVFLECVQDMDHENMFWYRQDPGLGLRLIYFSYDVKMKEKGDIPEGYSVSREKKERFSLILESASTNQTSMYLCASSPIRAEAFFGQGTRLTVV.

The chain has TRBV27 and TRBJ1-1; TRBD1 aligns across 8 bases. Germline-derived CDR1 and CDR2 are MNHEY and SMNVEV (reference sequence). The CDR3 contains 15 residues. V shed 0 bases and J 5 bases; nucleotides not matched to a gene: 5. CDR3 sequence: CASSLSRQGATEAFF. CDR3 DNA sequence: TGTGCCAGCAGTTTATCGAGGCAGGGGGCGACTGAAGCTTTCTTT.

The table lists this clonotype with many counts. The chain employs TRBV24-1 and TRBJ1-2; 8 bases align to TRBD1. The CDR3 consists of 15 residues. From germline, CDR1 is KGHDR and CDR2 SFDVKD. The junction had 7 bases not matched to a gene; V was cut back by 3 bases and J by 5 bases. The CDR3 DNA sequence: TGTGCCACCAGTGATCGGCGGACAGGGACGTATGGCTACACCTTC. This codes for CATSDRRTGTYGYTF.

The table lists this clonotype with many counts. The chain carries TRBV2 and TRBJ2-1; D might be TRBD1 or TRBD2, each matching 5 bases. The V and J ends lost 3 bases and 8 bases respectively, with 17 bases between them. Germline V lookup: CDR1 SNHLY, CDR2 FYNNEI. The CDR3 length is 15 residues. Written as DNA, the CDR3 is TGTGCCAGCAGTGACGGGGCCCTGCAGAAGGATGAGCAGTTCTTC. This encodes CASSDGALQKDEQFF. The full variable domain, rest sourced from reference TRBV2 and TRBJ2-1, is EPEVTQTPSHQVTQMGQEVILRCVPISNHLYFYWYRQILGQKVEFLVSFYNNEISEKSEIFDDQFSVERPDGSNFTLKIRSTKLEDSAMYFCASSDGALQKDEQFFGPGTRLTVL.

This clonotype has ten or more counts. CDR3 in amino acids: CASSLGTHGTGELFF. CDR3 DNA sequence: TGCGCCAGCAGCCTTGGGACCCATGGCACCGGGGAGCTGTTTTTT. The chain links TRBV5-1 to TRBJ2-2, with D perhaps matching TRBD1 or TRBD2 (5 bases each). This CDR3 is 15 amino acids long. Trimming took 4 bases from V and 4 from J, leaving 14 bases between them. Germline CDR1 reads SGHRS; CDR2 reads YFSETQ.

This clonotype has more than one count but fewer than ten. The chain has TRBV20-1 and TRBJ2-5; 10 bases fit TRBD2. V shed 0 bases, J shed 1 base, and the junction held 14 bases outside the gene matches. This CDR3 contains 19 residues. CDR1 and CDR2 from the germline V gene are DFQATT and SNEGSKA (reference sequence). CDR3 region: CSARDFRLIAGGPQETQYF. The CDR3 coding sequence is TGCAGTGCTAGAGATTTCCGCCTCATAGCGGGAGGACCCCAAGAGACCCAGTACTTC.

CDR3 nucleotides: TGTGCCAGCAGCCCGGGACAGGGCCGAGAAAAACTGTTTTTT. It is translated as CASSPGQGREKLFF. The rearrangement links TRBV13 to TRBJ1-4, with 9 bases identical to TRBD1. There are 14 residues in the CDR3. Germline CDR1 reads PRHDT; CDR2 reads FYEKMQ (reference sequence). V lost 5 bases to trimming and J lost 8 bases; unmatched junction nucleotides: 6.

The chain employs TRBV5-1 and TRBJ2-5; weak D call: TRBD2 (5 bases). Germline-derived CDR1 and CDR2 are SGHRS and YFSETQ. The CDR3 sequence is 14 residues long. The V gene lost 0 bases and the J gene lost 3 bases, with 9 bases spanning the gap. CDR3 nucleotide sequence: TGCGCCAGCAGCTTGGCTGGGCGGGAAGAGACCCAGTACTTC. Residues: CASSLAGREETQYF.

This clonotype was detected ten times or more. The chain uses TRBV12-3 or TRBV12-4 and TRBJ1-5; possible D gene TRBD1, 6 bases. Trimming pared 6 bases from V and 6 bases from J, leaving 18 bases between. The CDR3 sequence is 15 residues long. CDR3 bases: TGTGCCAGCAGCTCCCGGGCGGGGGGCGGTCAGCCCCAGCATTTT. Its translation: CASSSRAGGGQPQHF.

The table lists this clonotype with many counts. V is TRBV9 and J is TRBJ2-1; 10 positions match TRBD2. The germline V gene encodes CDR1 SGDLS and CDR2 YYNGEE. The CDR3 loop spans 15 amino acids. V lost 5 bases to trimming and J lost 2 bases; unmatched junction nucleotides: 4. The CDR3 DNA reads TGTGCCAGCAGTACTAGCGGGAATCCCTACAATGAGCAGTTCTTC. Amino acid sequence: CASSTSGNPYNEQFF.

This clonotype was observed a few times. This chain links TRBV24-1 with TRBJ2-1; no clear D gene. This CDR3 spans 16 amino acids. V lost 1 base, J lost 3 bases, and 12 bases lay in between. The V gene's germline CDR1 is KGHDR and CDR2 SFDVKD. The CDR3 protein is CATSDLRSENYNEQFF. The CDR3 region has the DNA TGTGCCACCAGTGATTTAAGGTCAGAGAACTACAATGAGCAGTTCTTC.

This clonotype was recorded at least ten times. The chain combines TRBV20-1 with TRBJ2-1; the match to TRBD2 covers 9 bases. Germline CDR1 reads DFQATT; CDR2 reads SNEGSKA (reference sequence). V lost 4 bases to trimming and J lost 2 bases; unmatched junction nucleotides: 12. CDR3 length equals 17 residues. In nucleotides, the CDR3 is TGCAGTGCTATTCTCCTACGGGTAGCGGGAGCCTACAATGAGCAGTTCTTC. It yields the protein CSAILLRVAGAYNEQFF.

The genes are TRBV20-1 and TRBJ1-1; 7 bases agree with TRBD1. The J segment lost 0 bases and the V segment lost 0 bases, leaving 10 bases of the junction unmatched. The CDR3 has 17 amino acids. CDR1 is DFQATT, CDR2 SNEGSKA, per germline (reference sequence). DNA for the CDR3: TGCAGTGCTAGAGATCGGTTGACAGGGAACATGAACACTGAAGCTTTCTTT. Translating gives CSARDRLTGNMNTEAFF.

This CDR3 is CASSRGRTQETQYF. Written as DNA, the CDR3 is TGTGCCAGCAGCCGTGGACGGACCCAAGAGACCCAGTACTTC. V gene TRBV7-2 combines with J gene TRBJ2-5; no definite D call. The CDR3 is 14 amino acids. V was shortened by 5 bases and J by 1 base, with 11 bases between the two germline ends. Looked up from germline, CDR1 is SGHTA and CDR2 is FQGNSA.

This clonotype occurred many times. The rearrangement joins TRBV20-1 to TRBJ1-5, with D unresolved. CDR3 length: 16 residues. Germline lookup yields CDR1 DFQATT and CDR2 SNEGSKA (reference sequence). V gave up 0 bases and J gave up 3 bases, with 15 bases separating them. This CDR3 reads CSARDATLASNQPQHF. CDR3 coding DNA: TGCAGTGCTAGAGATGCTACACTGGCTTCCAATCAGCCCCAGCATTTT.

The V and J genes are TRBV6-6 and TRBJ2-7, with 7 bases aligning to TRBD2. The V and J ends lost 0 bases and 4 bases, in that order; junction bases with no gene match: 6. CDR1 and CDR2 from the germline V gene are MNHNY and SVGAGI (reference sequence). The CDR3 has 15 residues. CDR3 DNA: TGTGCCAGCAGTTACTCGGCGGGAGTCGAGTACGAGCAGTACTTC. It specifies CASSYSAGVEYEQYF.

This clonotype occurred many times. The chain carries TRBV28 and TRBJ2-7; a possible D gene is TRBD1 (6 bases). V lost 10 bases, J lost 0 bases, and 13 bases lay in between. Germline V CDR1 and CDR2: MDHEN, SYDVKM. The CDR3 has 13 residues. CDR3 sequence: CATRDRLSYEQYF. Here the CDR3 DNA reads TGTGCCACACGTGACAGGCTCTCCTACGAGCAGTACTTC.

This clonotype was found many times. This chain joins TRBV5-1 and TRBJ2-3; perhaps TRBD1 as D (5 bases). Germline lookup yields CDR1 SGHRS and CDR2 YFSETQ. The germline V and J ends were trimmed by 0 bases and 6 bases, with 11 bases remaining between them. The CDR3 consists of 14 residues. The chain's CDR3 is CASSLEGNGDTQYF. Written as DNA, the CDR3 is TGCGCCAGCAGCTTGGAGGGGAATGGGGATACGCAGTATTTT.

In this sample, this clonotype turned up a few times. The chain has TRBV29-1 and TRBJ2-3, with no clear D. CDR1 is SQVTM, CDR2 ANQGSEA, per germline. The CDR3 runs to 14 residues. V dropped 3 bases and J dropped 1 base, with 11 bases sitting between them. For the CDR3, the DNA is TGCAGCGTTGATGCGGAGCCGGGCACAGATACGCAGTATTTT. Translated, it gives CSVDAEPGTDTQYF.

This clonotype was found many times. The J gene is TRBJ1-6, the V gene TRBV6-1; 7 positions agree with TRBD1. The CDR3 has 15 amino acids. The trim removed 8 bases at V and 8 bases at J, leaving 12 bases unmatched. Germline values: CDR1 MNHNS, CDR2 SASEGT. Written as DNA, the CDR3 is TGTGCCAGCCTCGCGACAGGGTCCGGCGATTCACCCCTCCACTTT. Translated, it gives CASLATGSGDSPLHF.

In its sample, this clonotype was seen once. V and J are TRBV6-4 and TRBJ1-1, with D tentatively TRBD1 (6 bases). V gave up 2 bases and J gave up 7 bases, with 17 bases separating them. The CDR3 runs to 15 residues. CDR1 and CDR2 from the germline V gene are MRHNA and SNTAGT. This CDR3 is CASSDRGFGQSEAFF. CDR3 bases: TGTGCCAGCAGTGACAGAGGATTCGGACAGAGTGAAGCTTTCTTT.